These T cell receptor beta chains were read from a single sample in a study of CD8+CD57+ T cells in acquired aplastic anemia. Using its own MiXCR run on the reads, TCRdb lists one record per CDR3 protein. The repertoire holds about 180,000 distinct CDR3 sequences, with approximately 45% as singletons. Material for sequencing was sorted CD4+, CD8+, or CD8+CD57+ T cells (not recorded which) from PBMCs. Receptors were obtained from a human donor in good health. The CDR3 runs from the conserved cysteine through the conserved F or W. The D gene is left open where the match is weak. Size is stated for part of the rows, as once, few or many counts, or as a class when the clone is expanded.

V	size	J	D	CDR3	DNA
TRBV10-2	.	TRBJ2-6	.	CASSEGHRSGANVLTF	TGCGCCAGCAGTGAGGGGCACCGCTCTGGGGCCAACGTCCTGACTTTC
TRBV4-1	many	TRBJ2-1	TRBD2	CASSQRRLAGYNEQFF	TGCGCCAGCAGCCAACGAAGGCTAGCGGGTTACAATGAGCAGTTCTTC
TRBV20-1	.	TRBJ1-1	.	CSARDRAANTEAFF	TGCAGTGCTAGAGATCGGGCAGCGAACACTGAAGCTTTCTTT
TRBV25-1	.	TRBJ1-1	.	CASSGALGAAFF	TGTGCCAGCAGCGGTGCATTGGGAGCGGCTTTCTTT
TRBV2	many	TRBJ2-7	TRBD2	CASTGLAGVFEQYF	TGTGCCAGCACCGGACTAGCGGGAGTCTTCGAGCAGTACTTC
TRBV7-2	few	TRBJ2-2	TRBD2	CASSITSGYTGELFF	TGTGCCAGCAGCATAACTAGCGGGTACACCGGGGAGCTGTTTTTT
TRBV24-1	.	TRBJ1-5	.	CATSEKRGNQPQHF	TGTGCCACCAGTGAAAAACGTGGCAATCAGCCCCAGCATTTT
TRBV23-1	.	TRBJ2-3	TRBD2	CASSQPGLADGPRTDTQYF	TGTGCCAGCAGTCAACCGGGACTAGCGGACGGCCCCCGCACAGATACGCAGTATTTT
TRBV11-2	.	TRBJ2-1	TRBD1	CASSLGDRGRPYNEQFF	TGTGCCAGCAGCTTGGGGGACAGGGGCCGCCCGTACAATGAGCAGTTCTTC
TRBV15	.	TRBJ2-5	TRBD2	CATSRNPRAGAAQYF	TGTGCCACCAGCAGAAATCCCCGGGCGGGAGCGGCCCAGTACTTC
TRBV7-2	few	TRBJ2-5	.	CASSLWAQETQYF	TGTGCCAGCAGCTTGTGGGCCCAAGAGACCCAGTACTTC
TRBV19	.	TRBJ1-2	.	CASSRAIYGYTF	TGTGCCAGTAGTAGAGCAATCTATGGCTACACCTTC
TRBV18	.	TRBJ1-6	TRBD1	CASSSGGFGSPLHF	TGTGCCAGCTCGTCAGGGGGGTTTGGTTCACCCCTCCACTTT
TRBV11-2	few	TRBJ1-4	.	CASSSLVRDLNEKLFF	TGTGCCAGCAGCTCATTAGTGAGGGACCTCAATGAAAAACTGTTTTTT
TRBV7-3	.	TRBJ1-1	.	CASSLGAGTEAFF	TGTGCCAGCAGCTTAGGGGCGGGCACTGAAGCTTTCTTT
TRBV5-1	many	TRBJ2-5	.	CASSLEFPQGEETQYF	TGCGCCAGCAGCTTGGAGTTTCCCCAGGGTGAAGAGACCCAGTACTTC
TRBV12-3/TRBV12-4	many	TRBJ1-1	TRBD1	CASSRETGTGRPEAFF	TGTGCCAGCAGTCGGGAAACAGGGACAGGGAGGCCTGAAGCTTTCTTT
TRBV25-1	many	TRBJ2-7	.	CASSDSGEGLYEQYF	TGTGCCAGCAGTGATTCGGGAGAGGGCCTTTACGAGCAGTACTTC
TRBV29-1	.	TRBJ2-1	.	CSVRDSYNEQFF	TGCAGCGTCCGGGACTCCTACAATGAGCAGTTCTTC
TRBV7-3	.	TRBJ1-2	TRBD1	CASSLGPVDRAGYGYTF	TGTGCCAGCAGCTTAGGGCCCGTGGACAGGGCGGGCTATGGCTACACCTTC